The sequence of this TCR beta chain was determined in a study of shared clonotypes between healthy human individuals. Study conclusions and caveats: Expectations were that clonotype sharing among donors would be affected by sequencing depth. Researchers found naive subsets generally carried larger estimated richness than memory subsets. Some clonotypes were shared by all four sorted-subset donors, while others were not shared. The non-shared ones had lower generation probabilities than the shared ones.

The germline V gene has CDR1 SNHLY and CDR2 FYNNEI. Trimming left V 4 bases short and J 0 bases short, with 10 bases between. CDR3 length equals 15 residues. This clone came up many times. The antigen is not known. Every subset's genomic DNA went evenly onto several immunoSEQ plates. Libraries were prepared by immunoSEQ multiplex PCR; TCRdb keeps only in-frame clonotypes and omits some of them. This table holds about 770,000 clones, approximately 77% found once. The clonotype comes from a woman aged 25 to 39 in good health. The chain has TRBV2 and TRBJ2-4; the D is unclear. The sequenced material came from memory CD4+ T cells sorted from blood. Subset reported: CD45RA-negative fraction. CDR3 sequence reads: CASSASGLAKNIQYF. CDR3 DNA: TGTGCCAGCAGTGCTTCCGGCCTAGCCAAAAACATTCAGTACTTC.